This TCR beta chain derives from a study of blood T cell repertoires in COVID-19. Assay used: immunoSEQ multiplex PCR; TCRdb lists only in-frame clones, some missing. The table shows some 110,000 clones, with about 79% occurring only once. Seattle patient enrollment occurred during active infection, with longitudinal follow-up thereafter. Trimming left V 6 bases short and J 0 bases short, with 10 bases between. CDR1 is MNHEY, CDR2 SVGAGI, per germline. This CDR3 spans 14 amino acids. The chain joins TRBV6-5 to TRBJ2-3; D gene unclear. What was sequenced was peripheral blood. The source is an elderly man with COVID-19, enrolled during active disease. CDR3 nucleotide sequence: TGTGCCAGCAGGAGGCCAGCTAGCACAGATACGCAGTATTTT. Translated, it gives CASRRPASTDTQYF.